Following are 3 T cell receptor beta chains from one sample sequenced in a study of response to subunit inactivated influenza vaccine. TCRdb re-called the RT-PCR reads through MiXCR, storing one row per CDR3 protein. The sample records hundreds of thousands of distinct CDR3 sequences, about 12% being singletons. The sequenced sample was PBMCs from blood, obtained on the day of vaccination. These receptors all stem from a man aged 45-65 years who received an inactivated influenza vaccine.

This clonotype came up many times. The chain combines TRBV6-2 or TRBV6-3 with TRBJ2-1; D gene uncertain. There are 18 residues in the CDR3. V was clipped by 5 bases and J by 5 bases, with 25 bases between them. Germline V lookup: CDR1 MNHEY, CDR2 SVGEGT. The CDR3 loop reads CASSLAQLGTPRNNEQFF. DNA of the CDR3: TGTGCCAGCAGTCTGGCCCAGCTAGGAACCCCTCGCAACAATGAGCAGTTCTTC.

This clonotype has just a few counts. The CDR3 loop reads CASSPRRAYNEQFF. The CDR3 DNA reads TGCGCCAGCAGCCCCAGACGCGCCTACAATGAGCAGTTCTTC. This chain connects TRBV5-1 to TRBJ2-1, with D uncertain. The ends were cut back, 4 bases at V and 2 bases at J, with 10 bases in the middle. The CDR3 contains 14 residues. Per germline, CDR1 SGHRS and CDR2 YFSETQ. The whole variable domain, filled in from reference TRBV5-1 and TRBJ2-1, reads KAGVTQTPRYLIKTRGQQVTLSCSPISGHRSVSWYQQTPGQGLQFLFEYFSETQRNKGNFPGRFSGRQFSNSRSEMNVSTLELGDSALYLCASSPRRAYNEQFFGPGTRLTVL.

The rearrangement links TRBV7-2 to TRBJ2-7; 11 nucleotides match TRBD1. The germline V gene has CDR1 SGHTA and CDR2 FQGNSA. The CDR3 consists of 13 residues. V gave up 6 bases and J gave up 5 bases; unmatched junction bases: 3. The CDR3 spells CASSRTGGHEQYF. CDR3 nucleotides: TGTGCCAGCAGTCGGACAGGGGGCCACGAGCAGTACTTC.